Detailed here is one T cell receptor (beta chain). Libraries were prepared by immunoSEQ multiplex PCR; TCRdb keeps only in-frame clonotypes and omits some of them. The sample holds about 160,000 clones, approximately 88% seen once. CDR3 size: 14 residues. The V end was cut by 1 base, the J end by 8 bases, with 11 bases between. Germline V lookup: CDR1 SGHAT, CDR2 FQNNGV. This record belongs to a study of blood T cell repertoires in COVID-19. Study details: PBMCs, B-cell-depleted T cells, or T cells were the source of the cDNA or gDNA that made up the material.

The sample comprised peripheral blood. V and J are TRBV11-2 and TRBJ1-4; a weak D match, TRBD1 (6 bases). This sequence was found in an elderly woman with active or convalescent COVID-19. As DNA, the CDR3 is TGTGCCAGCAGCTTAGGACAGGTTGGCGAAAAACTGTTTTTT. Protein sequence: CASSLGQVGEKLFF. Supplemented by reference TRBV11-2 and TRBJ1-4, the full variable domain reads EAGVAQSPRYKIIEKRQSVAFWCNPISGHATLYWYQQILGQGPKLLIQFQNNGVVDDSQLPKDRFSAERLKGVDSTLKIQPAKLEDSAVYLCASSLGQVGEKLFFGSGTQLSVL.